One sample yielded the 22 T cell receptor beta chains listed below, sequenced in a study of T-cell reconstitution after alpha-beta-depleted transplantation in children. TCRbeta library preparation incorporated unique molecular identifiers. TCRdb re-called the PCR reads through MiXCR, storing one row per CDR3 protein. The sample shows fewer than 550,000 distinct CDR3 sequences, about 10% of them seen only once. Here the sequenced sample was PBMCs, mostly from graft donor cells, taken 180 days after TCRalphabeta/CD19-depleted stem cell transplant. These receptors all come from a female patient aged 2 to 10 who had a stem cell transplant for aplastic anemia, so the T cells may come from the graft donor.

As regards this clonotype: The junction shows a germline mismatch at one end, possibly a read error. V and J are TRBV29-1 and TRBJ1-1; D uncertain. Germline V gene lookup returns CDR1 SQVTM and CDR2 ANQGSEA. The CDR3 sequence is 12 residues long. The CDR3, as DNA: TGCAGCGTTGAGAAGGTGAACGCTGAAGCTTTCTTT. Amino acid sequence: CSVEKVNAEAFF.

The chain joins TRBV4-2 to TRBJ2-7; D assignment may be TRBD1 or TRBD2 (5 bases each). Per germline, CDR1 LGHNA and CDR2 YNFKEQ. V was pared by 4 bases and J by 4 bases, with 26 bases between. The CDR3 length is 18 residues. Here the CDR3 reads CASSPRRPGRFFMYEQYV. The CDR3 DNA reads as TGTGCCAGCAGCCCTCGGCGGCCGGGGCGTTTTTTCATGTACGAGCAGTACGTC.

This clonotype has a handful of counts. V gene TRBV7-2 combines with J gene TRBJ2-3; D remains ambiguous. Germline CDR1 and CDR2: SGHTA and FQGNSA. CDR3 length: 15 residues. V was cut by 4 bases and J by 1 base, with 12 bases left in between. The CDR3 here is CASSSPGVGTDTQYF. The CDR3, as DNA: TGTGCCAGCAGCTCCCCCGGAGTAGGCACAGATACGCAGTATTTT.

This clonotype was seen just once. The rearrangement joins TRBV5-1 to TRBJ2-5, with D uncertain. The V and J ends lost 0 bases and 7 bases respectively, with 10 bases between them. The length of the CDR3 is 13 residues. Germline CDR1 is SGHRS and CDR2 is YFSETQ. CDR3 sequence reads: CASSLVADGTQYF. Here the CDR3 DNA reads TGCGCCAGCAGCTTGGTTGCAGACGGGACCCAGTACTTC.

A few counts support this clonotype. This rearrangement joins TRBV28 to TRBJ1-4; TRBD1 is a possible D gene (6 bases). The germline CDR1 and CDR2 sequences are MDHEN and SYDVKM. There are 16 residues in the CDR3. V was pared by 10 bases and J by 0 bases, with 18 bases between. The chain's CDR3 is CAIRGAGSATNEKLFF. The CDR3 DNA sequence: TGTGCCATCAGGGGAGCTGGCAGCGCAACTAATGAAAAACTGTTTTTT.

This chain links TRBV15 with TRBJ2-7; D gene ambiguous. This CDR3 region has 13 residues. V lost 6 bases, J lost 3 bases, and 12 bases lay in between. Germline values: CDR1 LNHNV, CDR2 YYDKDF (reference sequence). CDR3 in DNA: TGTGCCACCAGTCGCAGGTTTCTCTACGAGCAGTACTTC. Protein: CATSRRFLYEQYF.

The CDR3 DNA reads as TGTGCCAGCAGCCAAGGCCCCTCTAGCAATGAGCAGTTCTTC. Translation gives CASSQGPSSNEQFF. The chain is built from TRBV3-1 and TRBJ2-1; no clear D. The CDR3 consists of 14 residues. Germline V gives CDR1 LGHDT, CDR2 YNNKEL (reference sequence). V gave up 1 base and J gave up 6 bases, with 10 bases separating them.

This sequence joins TRBV4-3 and TRBJ2-7, with unresolved D. The CDR3 runs 14 residues. Trimming stripped 1 base from V and 12 bases from J, with 19 bases between. CDR1 and CDR2 (germline): LGHNA, YSLEER. CDR3 DNA: TGCGCCAGCAGCCAAGGCCGACATGCCCCTACGGTGTACTTC. Its protein product is CASSQGRHAPTVYF.

The chain combines TRBV12-3 or TRBV12-4 with TRBJ2-5; D may correspond to TRBD1 or TRBD2 (6 bases each). V gave up 6 bases and J gave up 4 bases, with 24 bases separating them. The CDR3 length is 17 residues. The CDR3 sequence is CASRPINTGTLTETQYF. The CDR3 coding sequence is TGTGCCAGCAGGCCGATAAATACAGGGACTTTAACAGAGACCCAGTACTTC.

This clonotype showed up just a few times. This chain's CDR3 is CASSVSPGRANGMGEQFF. CDR3 DNA sequence: TGTGCCAGCAGCGTATCCCCCGGGAGGGCCAACGGGATGGGTGAGCAGTTCTTC. This chain uses TRBV9 with TRBJ2-1; 8 bases are shared with TRBD2. V gave up 1 base and J gave up 9 bases; unmatched junction bases: 18. Germline CDR1 is SGDLS and CDR2 is YYNGEE. This CDR3 comprises 18 residues.

The gene calls are TRBV6-5 and TRBJ2-5, with D tentatively TRBD1 or TRBD2 (5 bases each). The CDR3 consists of 15 residues. Germline lookup yields CDR1 MNHEY and CDR2 SVGAGI. Trimming took off 2 bases at V and 2 bases at J, with 12 bases between the two ends. The CDR3 here is CASSYPGTGQETQYF. Here the CDR3 DNA reads TGTGCCAGCAGTTACCCCGGGACGGGTCAAGAGACCCAGTACTTC.

This clonotype was counted between two and nine times. This rearrangement joins TRBV5-1 to TRBJ2-3; TRBD2 matches at 14 bases. The CDR3 has 17 residues. V was pared by 1 base and J by 5 bases, with 6 bases of the junction left unmatched. Germline V lookup: CDR1 SGHRS, CDR2 YFSETQ. This CDR3 reads CASSLPGLAGGGDTQYF. CDR3 DNA sequence: TGCGCCAGCAGCTTGCCCGGACTAGCGGGAGGAGGAGATACGCAGTATTTT.

This chain uses TRBV7-2 with TRBJ2-7; 7 nucleotides align to TRBD2. Unmatched junction bases numbered 9, after V lost 1 base and J lost 3 bases. The germline CDR1 and CDR2 sequences are SGHTA and FQGNSA. The CDR3 contains 16 residues. The CDR3 DNA is TGTGCCAGCAGCTTAGGGCGAGCGGGGCTCCACTACGAGCAGTACTTC. Translation gives CASSLGRAGLHYEQYF.

This clonotype was observed many times. The V and J genes are TRBV2 and TRBJ2-1; unclear D gene. V gave up 6 bases and J gave up 3 bases, with 12 bases separating them. CDR1 and CDR2 from the germline V gene are SNHLY and FYNNEI. The CDR3 consists of 14 residues. This chain's CDR3 is CASSAGALYNEQFF. The CDR3 DNA follows: TGTGCCAGCAGCGCAGGTGCCCTCTACAATGAGCAGTTCTTC.

This clonotype was observed many times. This chain links TRBV7-2 with TRBJ1-2; D is perhaps TRBD1 (5 bases). The ends were cut back, 1 base at V and 2 bases at J, with 8 bases in the middle. Looked up from germline, CDR1 is SGHTA and CDR2 is FQGNSA. The CDR3 consists of 14 residues. Here the CDR3 DNA reads TGTGCCAGCAGCTTAGTGGCAGGGAACTATGGCTACACCTTC. This encodes CASSLVAGNYGYTF.

This clonotype was counted between two and nine times. This rearrangement joins TRBV13 to TRBJ1-2; D gene unclear. V was shortened by 1 base and J by 4 bases, with 4 bases between the two germline ends. The germline V gene has CDR1 PRHDT and CDR2 FYEKMQ (reference sequence). The CDR3 extends over 12 amino acids. The DNA of the CDR3 is TGTGCCAGCAGCTTAGTGAGCTATGGCTACACCTTC. This sequence encodes CASSLVSYGYTF.

The chain employs TRBV5-1 and TRBJ1-2, with D unresolved. The germline V gene has CDR1 SGHRS and CDR2 YFSETQ. This CDR3 has 14 residues. Trimming took off 7 bases at V and 5 bases at J, with 18 bases between the two ends. The CDR3 here is CASGTRTQDYGYTF. CDR3 nucleotides: TGCGCCAGCGGAACAAGGACTCAGGATTATGGCTACACCTTC. Full variable domain (remainder filled in from reference TRBV5-1 and TRBJ1-2): KAGVTQTPRYLIKTRGQQVTLSCSPISGHRSVSWYQQTPGQGLQFLFEYFSETQRNKGNFPGRFSGRQFSNSRSEMNVSTLELGDSALYLCASGTRTQDYGYTFGSGTRLTVV.

This clonotype was counted many times. CDR3 sequence reads: CASSPQGTNYGYTF. The CDR3 DNA sequence: TGTGCCAGCAGTCCCCAGGGTACTAACTATGGCTACACCTTC. The chain joins TRBV7-8 to TRBJ1-2; D might be TRBD1 (5 bases). The CDR3 totals 14 residues. CDR1 is SGHVS and CDR2 is FQNEAQ in the germline V gene. Trimming shortened V by 6 bases and J by 0 bases, and 11 bases separated the two germline ends.

The genes are TRBV7-3 and TRBJ2-1; 9 bases match TRBD2. This CDR3 region has 16 residues. CDR1 and CDR2 (germline): SGHTA, FQGTGA. V was clipped by 5 bases and J by 7 bases; unmatched bases: 12. CDR3 amino acids: CASSQGGGRAQNEQFF. The CDR3 DNA is TGTGCCAGCAGCCAAGGGGGCGGGAGGGCGCAGAATGAGCAGTTCTTC.

This clonotype was detected only a few times. The V gene is TRBV4-3, the J gene TRBJ2-1; D not resolved. This CDR3 has 16 residues. Germline CDR1 reads LGHNA; CDR2 reads YSLEER. V was trimmed by 0 bases and J by 1 base, leaving 10 bases between them. DNA for the CDR3: TGCGCCAGCAGCCAAGAATCACTACCTTCCTACAATGAGCAGTTCTTC. As protein: CASSQESLPSYNEQFF.

This clonotype was observed a few times. The gene calls are TRBV2 and TRBJ2-2, with D uncertain. V was trimmed by 3 bases and J by 1 base, leaving 6 bases between them. Per germline, CDR1 SNHLY and CDR2 FYNNEI. CDR3 size: 14 residues. The CDR3 DNA is TGTGCCAGCAGTGACCTCGGGAACACCGGGGAGCTGTTTTTT. Protein sequence: CASSDLGNTGELFF.

The V call is TRBV12-3 or TRBV12-4, the J call TRBJ1-2; D gene unclear. The CDR3 loop spans 13 amino acids. Trimming shortened V by 3 bases and J by 8 bases, and 13 bases separated the two germline ends. The CDR3 here is CASSFPDHRGYTF. CDR3 DNA: TGTGCCAGCAGTTTCCCGGACCATCGAGGCTACACCTTC.